One and the same sample provided the 9 T cell receptor beta chains below, sequenced in a study of shared clonotypes between healthy human individuals. This table comes from immunoSEQ multiplex PCR, and its TCRdb copy is limited to in-frame clones, with some not included. The data show around 350,000 clones, with about 73% seen just once and about 10% held by the top ten. The sample was memory CD4+ T cells sorted from blood. As to subset: CD45RA-negative fraction. The receptors shown here come from a man aged 25 to 45 in good health.

This rearrangement joins TRBV18 to TRBJ2-7; D unclear. The CDR3 loop spans 13 amino acids. Germline CDR1 is KGHSH and CDR2 is LQKENI. Deletions cut 4 bases from V and 4 bases from J, with 11 bases between. The CDR3 DNA sequence: TGTGCCAGCTCACGGGATTATAATTACGAGCAGTACTTC. Encoded protein: CASSRDYNYEQYF.

The chain is built from TRBV28 and TRBJ1-2, with D perhaps matching TRBD1 (5 bases). Germline lookup yields CDR1 MDHEN and CDR2 SYDVKM. This CDR3 has 13 amino acids. V was shortened by 6 bases and J by 4 bases, with 12 bases between the two germline ends. The DNA for the CDR3 is TGTGCCAGCAGCGAGACAGCGAGCTATGGCTACACCTTC. This sequence encodes CASSETASYGYTF.

This clone has a handful of counts. The V call is TRBV7-3, the J call TRBJ2-2; D perhaps matches TRBD1 (6 bases). The CDR3 contains 17 residues. The germline V gene has CDR1 SGHTA and CDR2 FQGTGA. V was pared by 5 bases and J by 4 bases, with 20 bases between. Written as DNA, the CDR3 is TGTGCCAGCAGCCGATATACGACAGGTTTTGTCACCGGGGAGCTGTTTTTT. This sequence encodes CASSRYTTGFVTGELFF.

The chain links TRBV11-2 to TRBJ2-5; 9 nucleotides agree with TRBD2. Germline trimming cut 1 base from V and 5 bases from J; bases unmatched to any gene: 5. This CDR3 spans 15 amino acids. Germline assignment: CDR1 SGHAT and CDR2 FQNNGV. Here the CDR3 DNA reads TGTGCCAGCAGCTTAGGCGGGAGGGCCCGGGAGACCCAGTACTTC. Amino acid sequence: CASSLGGRARETQYF. The whole variable domain, remainder taken from reference TRBV11-2 and TRBJ2-5, is EAGVAQSPRYKIIEKRQSVAFWCNPISGHATLYWYQQILGQGPKLLIQFQNNGVVDDSQLPKDRFSAERLKGVDSTLKIQPAKLEDSAVYLCASSLGGRARETQYFGPGTRLLVL.

This clone was picked up a small number of times. This rearrangement joins TRBV19 to TRBJ1-5; D is unclear. V was pared by 10 bases and J by 3 bases, with 13 bases between. The CDR3 runs 13 residues. Germline CDR1 LNHDA, CDR2 SQIVND (reference sequence). CDR3 region: CATTDGNNQPQHF. The CDR3 DNA reads as TGTGCCACCACGGACGGGAACAATCAGCCCCAGCATTTT.

The chain is built from TRBV28 and TRBJ1-1; D unclear. Germline loops: CDR1 MDHEN, CDR2 SYDVKM. This CDR3 comprises 13 residues. Trimming took off 8 bases at V and 1 base at J, with 11 bases between the two ends. CDR3 region: CASRDSRNTEAFF. The CDR3 nucleotides read TGTGCCAGCCGCGATAGTAGGAACACTGAAGCTTTCTTT.

This chain links TRBV5-1 with TRBJ2-5; perhaps D is TRBD1 or TRBD2 (5 bases each). The CDR3 consists of 13 residues. The V gene's germline CDR1 is SGHRS and CDR2 YFSETQ. Trimming shortened V by 7 bases and J by 4 bases, and 14 bases separated the two germline ends. CDR3 in amino acids: CASDYWGRETQYF. In nucleotides, the CDR3 is TGCGCCAGCGACTATTGGGGGAGAGAGACCCAGTACTTC.

In its sample, this clone was seen many times. CDR3 sequence reads: CASTLHTDTQYF. The CDR3 DNA is TGTGCCAGCACCCTGCACACAGATACGCAGTATTTT. The chain recombines TRBV11-2 with TRBJ2-3; no firm D call. The CDR3 consists of 12 residues. Trimming shortened V by 7 bases and J by 2 bases, and 7 bases separated the two germline ends. CDR1 is SGHAT and CDR2 is FQNNGV in the germline V gene. The entire variable domain, with the rest obtained from reference TRBV11-2 and TRBJ2-3, is as follows: EAGVAQSPRYKIIEKRQSVAFWCNPISGHATLYWYQQILGQGPKLLIQFQNNGVVDDSQLPKDRFSAERLKGVDSTLKIQPAKLEDSAVYLCASTLHTDTQYFGPGTRLTVL.

J is TRBJ1-5 and V is TRBV6-6; D might be TRBD1 (6 bases). The germline CDR1 and CDR2 sequences are MNHNY and SVGAGI (reference sequence). Trimming removed 6 bases from V and 2 bases from J, with 11 bases in between. CDR3 length: 14 amino acids. In DNA, the CDR3 is TGTGCCAGCAGCGACCGGACAGGCAATCAGCCCCAGCATTTT. Its translation: CASSDRTGNQPQHF.